This is a list of T cell receptor beta chains from one sample in a study of T-cell memory formation after mild COVID-19. TCRdb ran MiXCR on the 5' RACE reads and lists one entry per CDR3 protein. The table lists 300,000 to 350,000 distinct CDR3 sequences, 10% to 15% of them singletons. Sequencing input: PBMCs or a T cell subset sorted from them (not recorded which). The source is a man in his late teens or twenties who had mild COVID-19 (a few samples of this study predate the infection). Cell type and time point are not known. CDR3s include the opening cysteine and the closing phenylalanine or tryptophan. Each record gives: V gene, D gene, clone size, J gene, CDR3 protein, CDR3 DNA. The D gene is left open where the match is weak. Clone sizes are given selectively: once, few, many, or a class where the clone is expanded.

>TRBV7-2|TRBD2|many|TRBJ2-3
CASRLSGGNTDTQYF
TGTGCCAGCAGACTTAGCGGGGGTAACACAGATACGCAGTATTTT
>TRBV11-2|NA|NA|TRBJ2-7
CASSLFGLQQYF
TGTGCCAGCAGCTTGTTTGGCCTCCAGCAGTACTTC
>TRBV20-1|TRBD1|few|TRBJ1-5
CSALQGAGNQPQHF
TGCAGTGCCTTACAGGGGGCGGGTAATCAGCCCCAGCATTTT
>TRBV4-1|NA|NA|TRBJ1-6
CASSQGEWRSSYNSPLHF
TGCGCCAGCAGCCAAGGGGAGTGGCGCAGCTCCTATAATTCACCCCTCCACTTT
>TRBV2|TRBD2|NA|TRBJ2-3
CASSPSGVPDTQYF
TGTGCCAGCAGCCCTAGCGGGGTACCAGATACGCAGTATTTT
>TRBV18|NA|NA|TRBJ1-2
CASSPLGTAGAIGLGYGYTF
TGTGCCAGCTCACCACTTGGAACCGCAGGGGCAATTGGGTTGGGCTATGGCTACACCTTC
>TRBV7-2|NA|few|TRBJ1-2
CASVMSFNYGYTF
TGTGCCAGCGTGATGAGTTTTAACTATGGCTACACCTTC
>TRBV12-3/TRBV12-4|NA|few|TRBJ1-4
CASSLVTEKLFF
TGTGCCAGCAGTTTGGTTACGGAAAAACTGTTTTTT
>TRBV9|NA|NA|TRBJ2-5
CASSLSGRAQETQYF
TGTGCCAGCAGCCTAAGTGGGCGTGCCCAAGAGACCCAGTACTTC
>TRBV4-1|TRBD1|NA|TRBJ1-2
CASSQQSGQGLNGYTF
TGCGCCAGCAGCCAACAATCGGGACAGGGCCTTAATGGCTACACCTTC
>TRBV6-5|TRBD1|NA|TRBJ1-1
CASSFGRGLGTEAFF
TGTGCCAGCAGTTTCGGAAGGGGGCTTGGTACTGAAGCTTTCTTT
>TRBV7-2|NA|NA|TRBJ2-2
CASSPSYTGELFF
TGTGCCAGCAGCCCTTCATACACCGGGGAGCTGTTTTTT
>TRBV29-1|NA|NA|TRBJ1-2
CSVLPATDNYGYTF
TGCAGCGTTCTTCCGGCGACAGATAACTATGGCTACACCTTC